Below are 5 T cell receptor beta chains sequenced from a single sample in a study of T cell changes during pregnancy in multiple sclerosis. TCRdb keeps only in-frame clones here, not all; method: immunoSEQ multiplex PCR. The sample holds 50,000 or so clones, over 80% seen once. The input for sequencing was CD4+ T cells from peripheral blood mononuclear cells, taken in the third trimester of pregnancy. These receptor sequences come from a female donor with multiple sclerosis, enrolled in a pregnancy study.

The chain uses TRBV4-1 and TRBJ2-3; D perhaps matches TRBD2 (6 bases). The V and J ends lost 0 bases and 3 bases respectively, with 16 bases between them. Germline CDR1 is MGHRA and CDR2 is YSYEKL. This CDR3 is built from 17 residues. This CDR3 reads CASSQDSIGLNTDTQYF. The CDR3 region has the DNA TGCGCCAGCAGCCAAGATTCAATAGGACTAAATACAGATACGCAGTATTTT.

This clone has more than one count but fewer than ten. The CDR3 loop is CASSYSAGTYEQYF. CDR3 sequence (DNA): TGTGCCAGCAGTTACTCAGCCGGGACCTACGAGCAGTACTTC. The rearrangement links TRBV6-5 to TRBJ2-7; a weak D match, TRBD2 (5 bases). V was shortened by 0 bases and J by 2 bases, with 8 bases between the two germline ends. Per the germline V gene, CDR1 is MNHEY and CDR2 is SVGAGI. This CDR3 region has 14 residues.

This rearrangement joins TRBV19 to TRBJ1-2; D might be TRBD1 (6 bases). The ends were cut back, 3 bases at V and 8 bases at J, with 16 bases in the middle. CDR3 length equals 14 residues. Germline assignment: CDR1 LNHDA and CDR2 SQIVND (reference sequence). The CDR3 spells CASSIQSDRFGYTF. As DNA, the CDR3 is TGTGCCAGTAGTATCCAATCGGACAGATTCGGCTACACCTTC.

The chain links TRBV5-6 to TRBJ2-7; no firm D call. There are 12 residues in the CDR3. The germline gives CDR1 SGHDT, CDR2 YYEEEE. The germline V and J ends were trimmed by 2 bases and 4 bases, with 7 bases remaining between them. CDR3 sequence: CASSFGVYEQYF. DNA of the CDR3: TGTGCCAGCAGCTTCGGAGTTTACGAGCAGTACTTC.

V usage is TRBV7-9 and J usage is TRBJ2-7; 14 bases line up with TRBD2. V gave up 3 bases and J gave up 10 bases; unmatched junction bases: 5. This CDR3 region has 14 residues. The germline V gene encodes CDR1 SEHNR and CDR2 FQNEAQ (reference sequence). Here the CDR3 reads CASSFGTSGGGQYF. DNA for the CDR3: TGTGCCAGCAGCTTTGGGACTAGCGGGGGCGGACAGTACTTC.